Following are 26 T cell receptor beta chains from one sample sequenced in a study of blood T cell repertoires in COVID-19 (dated by TCRdb to the early 2020s). The library was prepared using the immunoSEQ multiplex PCR assay. TCRdb mirrors the immuneACCESS table, restricted to in-frame sequences. Some clones are absent from its copies; in checked studies, under half trace to an unresolved V gene, and the reason for the others is unknown. In all, the sample holds about 500,000 clones, and roughly nine tenths of those were seen once. Of the sample, roughly 0.7% falls within the top ten clones. Material for sequencing was PBMCs or T cells enriched from blood (not recorded which). These receptors were collected from a young woman who had recovered from COVID-19.

V usage is TRBV2 and J usage is TRBJ2-5; D remains ambiguous. Germline CDR1 SNHLY, CDR2 FYNNEI. This CDR3 contains 15 residues. V lost 1 base and J lost 3, with 12 bases in between. The CDR3 protein is CASSEEKWPEETQYF. The CDR3 coding sequence is TGTGCCAGCAGTGAAGAGAAGTGGCCAGAAGAGACCCAGTACTTC.

The chain uses TRBV27 and TRBJ2-5; D remains ambiguous. Germline V gives CDR1 MNHEY, CDR2 SMNVEV (reference sequence). The CDR3 has 15 residues. With 5 bases removed from V and 4 bases from J, the gap between germline ends came to 17 bases. CDR3 protein: CASSVLGSITETQYF. The DNA of the CDR3 is TGTGCCAGCAGTGTCCTGGGCTCTATTACAGAGACCCAGTACTTC.

The chain joins TRBV6-5 to TRBJ2-3; the D gene is possibly TRBD1 (6 bases). Trimming removed 5 bases at V and 5 bases at J, with 14 bases between. Per the germline V gene, CDR1 is MNHEY and CDR2 is SVGAGI. This CDR3 contains 14 residues. CDR3 sequence: CASSLRRGEDTQYF. Here the CDR3 DNA reads TGTGCCAGCAGTCTCCGCAGGGGAGAAGATACGCAGTATTTT.

CDR3 nucleotides: TGTGCCACCACACAGGGGGCGAGCTATGGCTACACCTTC. Its protein product is CATTQGASYGYTF. This chain connects TRBV15 to TRBJ1-2, with 9 bases lining up with TRBD1. The CDR3 runs to 13 residues. Trimming at V came to 7 bases and at J to 4 bases, leaving 4 bases not matched to a gene. CDR1 LNHNV and CDR2 YYDKDF come from the germline V gene (reference sequence).

The chain employs TRBV19 and TRBJ1-3; D is possibly TRBD1 (5 bases). In germline, CDR1 is LNHDA, CDR2 SQIVND (reference sequence). The ends were cut back, 7 bases at V and 2 bases at J, with 18 bases in the middle. The CDR3 loop spans 16 amino acids. CDR3 in amino acids: CASTWGESGAGNTIYF. Written as DNA, the CDR3 is TGTGCCAGTACCTGGGGGGAAAGTGGGGCTGGAAACACCATATATTTT.

This chain links TRBV19 with TRBJ1-1, with D possibly TRBD1 on 5 matching bases. Trimming stripped 5 bases from V and 11 bases from J, with 18 bases between. This CDR3 has 13 amino acids. Germline V CDR1 and CDR2: LNHDA, SQIVND (reference sequence). The CDR3 nucleotides are TGTGCCAGTAGTCTCCCGGGGACTTTTCACGCTTTCTTT. Translated, it gives CASSLPGTFHAFF.

The chain combines TRBV10-3 with TRBJ2-2, with a tentative D call TRBD2 (5 bases). CDR3 length: 17 amino acids. From germline, CDR1 is ENHRY and CDR2 SYGVKD. V was shortened by 2 bases and J by 3 bases, with 16 bases between the two germline ends. The DNA for the CDR3 is TGTGCCATCAGTGAGAGTCCCGGATCGGGGTACACCGGGGAGCTGTTTTTT. This codes for CAISESPGSGYTGELFF.

This rearrangement joins TRBV28 to TRBJ1-5; no clear D. Germline CDR1 reads MDHEN; CDR2 reads SYDVKM. This CDR3 is built from 16 residues. Trimming pared 3 bases from V and 0 bases from J, leaving 12 bases between. The CDR3 DNA reads TGTGCCAGCAGTTTTCGAGGGATCTATAGCAATCAGCCCCAGCATTTT. Protein product: CASSFRGIYSNQPQHF.

The rearrangement joins TRBV6-5 to TRBJ1-2; 9 bases are shared with TRBD1. The CDR3 contains 14 residues. J was trimmed by 4 bases and V by 6 bases; bases with no gene match: 6. Germline-derived CDR1 and CDR2 are MNHEY and SVGAGI. CDR3 amino acids: CASRLGQGAYGYTF. CDR3 nucleotide sequence: TGTGCCAGCAGGTTGGGACAGGGTGCCTATGGCTACACCTTC.

Details on this clone: This same CDR3 is encoded by further DNA sequences in the sample. The DNA of the CDR3 is TGCGCCAGCAGCCCCATCGGGCGGGGAGCGAACACTGAAGCTTTCTTT. Amino acid sequence: CASSPIGRGANTEAFF. The chain carries TRBV4-1 and TRBJ1-1; D uncertain. V was pared by 4 bases and J by 1 base, with 16 bases between. This CDR3 has 16 residues. Germline V lookup: CDR1 MGHRA, CDR2 YSYEKL.

V gene TRBV12-5 combines with J gene TRBJ2-5, with TRBD2 identical over 7 bases. Unmatched junction bases numbered 10, after V lost 5 bases and J lost 4 bases. The CDR3 has 15 amino acids. Germline V gene lookup returns CDR1 LGHNT and CDR2 FRNRAP. Written as DNA, the CDR3 is TGTGCTAGTGGTACACGCCCGGGACTACTAGAGACCCAGTACTTC. Translated: CASGTRPGLLETQYF.

This clone was picked up one time. This chain links TRBV3-1 (or the pseudogene TRBV3-2) with TRBJ2-4; D possibly corresponds to TRBD1 (5 bases). This CDR3 region has 14 residues. The ends were cut back, 0 bases at V and 5 bases at J, with 8 bases in the middle. Germline V gene sequence: CDR1 LGHDT, CDR2 YNNKEL (reference sequence). CDR3 sequence: CASSQEVGENIQYF. CDR3 sequence (DNA): TGTGCCAGCAGCCAAGAAGTAGGGGAAAACATTCAGTACTTC.

The chain has TRBV12-3 or TRBV12-4 and TRBJ2-1, with a weak D call TRBD2 (5 bases). The CDR3 consists of 12 residues. Trimming took 1 base from V and 10 from J, leaving 8 bases between them. CDR3 in amino acids: CASSLGLPEQFF. CDR3 coding DNA: TGTGCCAGCAGTTTAGGACTACCCGAGCAGTTCTTC.

This chain connects TRBV6-5 to TRBJ1-2; D might be TRBD1 (6 bases). This CDR3 is 14 amino acids long. V dropped 6 bases and J dropped 7 bases, with 18 bases sitting between them. Germline values: CDR1 MNHEY, CDR2 SVGAGI. This CDR3 is CASRPAGQKGGYTF. CDR3 in DNA: TGTGCCAGCAGGCCCGCCGGACAGAAGGGTGGCTACACCTTC.

This clone was detected a few times. The gene calls are TRBV28 and TRBJ1-6; D gene uncertain. The germline V gene has CDR1 MDHEN and CDR2 SYDVKM. This CDR3 is built from 16 residues. Trimming removed 0 bases at V and 3 bases at J, with 9 bases between. The chain's CDR3 is CASSLWSGFYNSPLHF. CDR3 DNA: TGTGCCAGCAGTTTATGGTCAGGATTCTATAATTCACCCCTCCACTTT.

The chain joins TRBV21-1 to TRBJ1-1. TRBV21-1 is reported as a pseudogene. The CDR3 runs 14 residues. DNA for the CDR3: TGTGCCAGCAGCTCCGGGGGGGCCAGTTATGAAGCTTTCTTT. Encoded protein: CASSSGGASYEAFF.

The V and J genes are TRBV25-1 and TRBJ2-3, with TRBD2 matching 8 bases. Trimming took 3 bases from V and 2 from J; bases not matched to a gene: 10. Per the germline V gene, CDR1 is MGHDK and CDR2 is SYGVNS. This CDR3 spans 17 amino acids. CDR3 sequence reads: CASSELGRGEFTDTQYF. DNA for the CDR3: TGTGCCAGCAGTGAGCTGGGGCGGGGGGAATTCACAGATACGCAGTATTTT.

The chain has TRBV30 and TRBJ1-3; TRBD1 agrees at 8 bases. The CDR3 has 13 residues. The V gene's germline CDR1 is GTSNPN and CDR2 SVGIG (reference sequence). V was pared by 3 bases and J by 8 bases, with 6 bases of the junction left unmatched. CDR3 in DNA: TGTGCCTGGAGCACGCAGGGGGCGGACACCATATATTTT. Protein product: CAWSTQGADTIYF.

The chain recombines TRBV14 with TRBJ2-2, with 8 bases that match TRBD2. Germline V gene sequence: CDR1 SGHDN, CDR2 FVKESK. The junction had 11 bases not matched to a gene; V was cut back by 4 bases and J by 4 bases. This CDR3 contains 17 residues. CDR3 amino acids: CASSRTGTRISTGELFF. In nucleotides, the CDR3 is TGTGCCAGCAGCCGGACCGGGACTAGGATATCCACCGGGGAGCTGTTTTTT. Full variable domain (missing parts from reference TRBV14 and TRBJ2-2): EAGVTQFPSHSVIEKGQTVTLRCDPISGHDNLYWYRRVMGKEIKFLLHFVKESKQDESGMPNNRFLAERTGGTYSTLKVQPAELEDSGVYFCASSRTGTRISTGELFFGEGSRLTVL.

This clone came up once. The J gene is TRBJ2-3, the V gene TRBV25-1, with D tentatively TRBD1 (6 bases). V lost 5 bases, J lost 6 bases, and 18 bases lay in between. Looked up from germline, CDR1 is MGHDK and CDR2 is SYGVNS. CDR3 length equals 15 residues. The CDR3 DNA sequence: TGTGCCAGCAGTTATGGGCTAGTGAGGGGGGATACGCAGTATTTT. Its translation: CASSYGLVRGDTQYF.

This chain joins TRBV11-2 and TRBJ2-7; tentatively, D is TRBD1 (5 bases). The germline CDR1 and CDR2 sequences are SGHAT and FQNNGV. Trimming shortened V by 0 bases and J by 3 bases, and 9 bases separated the two germline ends. The CDR3 runs to 14 residues. The CDR3 here is CASSLDRVNYEQYF. CDR3 in DNA: TGTGCCAGCAGCTTAGACAGGGTTAACTACGAGCAGTACTTC.

CDR3 sequence (DNA): TGTGCCAGTAGTATAGGGGGCGTTCTTGAAGCTTTCTTT. Protein product: CASSIGGVLEAFF. The rearrangement uses TRBV19 and TRBJ1-1, with a possible D match to TRBD1 (5 bases). CDR1 is LNHDA and CDR2 is SQIVND in the germline V gene (reference sequence). V was shortened by 1 base and J by 7 bases, with 10 bases between the two germline ends. The CDR3 consists of 13 residues.

This clone occurred once. The chain carries TRBV2 and TRBJ1-2; tentatively, D is TRBD1 (6 bases). The germline gives CDR1 SNHLY, CDR2 FYNNEI. V was pared by 4 bases and J by 6 bases, with 15 bases between. CDR3 size: 14 residues. CDR3 protein: CASSGTADKNGYTF. The CDR3 coding sequence is TGTGCCAGCAGTGGGACAGCCGATAAGAATGGCTACACCTTC.

The chain couples TRBV5-1 to TRBJ1-5; a possible D gene is TRBD1 (5 bases). V lost 0 bases and J 6 bases, leaving 7 bases between the germline ends. The CDR3 length is 13 residues. CDR1 and CDR2 (germline): SGHRS, YFSETQ. The CDR3 is CASSLEGFQPQHF. Here the CDR3 DNA reads TGCGCCAGCAGCTTGGAGGGGTTTCAGCCCCAGCATTTT.

The V and J genes are TRBV5-1 and TRBJ2-3; tentatively, D is TRBD2 (5 bases). This CDR3 contains 16 residues. CDR1 and CDR2 from the germline V gene are SGHRS and YFSETQ. The V end lost 4 bases, the J end lost 0 bases, and 15 bases lay between the germline ends. CDR3 sequence reads: CASSPGGTGSTDTQYF. CDR3 nucleotide sequence: TGCGCCAGCAGCCCAGGCGGAACGGGGAGCACAGATACGCAGTATTTT.

This chain links TRBV5-6 with TRBJ2-3; possible D gene TRBD1, 5 bases. CDR3 length: 13 residues. V was trimmed by 4 bases and J by 7 bases, leaving 13 bases between them. The germline V gene encodes CDR1 SGHDT and CDR2 YYEEEE. Here the CDR3 DNA reads TGTGCCAGCAGCCGGACCGGACAAAATACGCAGTATTTT. It encodes CASSRTGQNTQYF.